Following are 10 T cell receptor beta chains from one sample sequenced in a study of CD8+CD57+ T cells in acquired aplastic anemia. Profiles of TCR beta VDJ and CDR3 were generated from a genomic DNA template. TCRdb re-called the reads with MiXCR, one entry per CDR3 protein. The sample shows about 160,000 distinct CDR3 sequences, roughly 43% of them seen only once. In patients chosen for sequencing, flow cytometry had shown CD8+CD57+ cell expansion. The sample consisted of sorted CD4+, CD8+, or CD8+CD57+ T cells (not recorded which) from PBMCs. Source of these receptors: a human donor with aplastic anemia.

The CDR3 region is CASSLAWSVGGYEQYF. CDR3 in DNA: TGCGCCAGCAGCTTGGCCTGGAGTGTAGGGGGCTACGAGCAGTACTTC. The V gene is TRBV5-1, the J gene TRBJ2-7; weak D call: TRBD1 (6 bases). The V gene lost 0 bases and the J gene lost 3 bases, with 16 bases spanning the gap. The CDR3 spans 16 residues. CDR1 is SGHRS, CDR2 YFSETQ, per germline.

This chain connects TRBV29-1 to TRBJ2-1, with TRBD1 matching over 10 bases. This CDR3 has 14 amino acids. Germline loops: CDR1 SQVTM, CDR2 ANQGSEA. The trim removed 3 bases at V and 5 bases at J, leaving 4 bases unmatched. CDR3 sequence: CSVEAGTGDNEQFF. The CDR3 nucleotides read TGCAGCGTTGAGGCCGGGACAGGGGACAATGAGCAGTTCTTC.

The V and J genes are TRBV2 and TRBJ1-6; a weak D match, TRBD1 (5 bases). The germline V and J ends were trimmed by 7 bases and 7 bases, with 14 bases remaining between them. Germline V CDR1 and CDR2: SNHLY, FYNNEI. The CDR3 length is 14 residues. This CDR3 reads CASKKGMVNSPLHF. Here the CDR3 DNA reads TGTGCCAGCAAGAAGGGGATGGTCAATTCACCCCTCCACTTT.

This clonotype has at least ten counts. The chain has TRBV20-1 and TRBJ1-5; TRBD1 agrees at 7 bases. V was clipped by 3 bases and J by 5 bases; unmatched bases: 4. The germline gives CDR1 DFQATT, CDR2 SNEGSKA (reference sequence). The CDR3 sequence is 13 residues long. CDR3 sequence: CSASKGTDQPQHF. CDR3 nucleotide sequence: TGCAGTGCTAGCAAGGGGACAGATCAGCCCCAGCATTTT.

The chain uses TRBV2 and TRBJ1-3, with no clear D. The CDR3 has 14 residues. In germline, CDR1 is SNHLY, CDR2 FYNNEI. V shed 6 bases and J shed 4 bases, with 13 bases lying between them. The CDR3 DNA is TGTGCCAGCAGCTTAGCAGACGTCGGAAACACCATATATTTT. Translated, it gives CASSLADVGNTIYF.

This clonotype has a handful of counts. V is TRBV30 and J is TRBJ1-2; the D gene is possibly TRBD1 (6 bases). With 8 bases removed from V and 6 bases from J, the gap between germline ends came to 22 bases. This CDR3 is built from 14 residues. The germline V gene has CDR1 GTSNPN and CDR2 SVGIG (reference sequence). The CDR3 protein is CAHRDNLYGHGYTF. The CDR3, as DNA: TGTGCCCATCGGGACAACCTATACGGCCATGGCTACACCTTC.

The chain couples TRBV4-2 to TRBJ2-4; 11 nucleotides agree with TRBD2. This CDR3 is 17 amino acids long. Germline trimming cut 4 bases from V and 6 bases from J; bases unmatched to any gene: 11. Germline V lookup: CDR1 LGHNA, CDR2 YNFKEQ. The CDR3 here is CASSRITSGSMGNIQYF. As DNA, the CDR3 is TGTGCCAGCAGCCGCATAACTAGCGGGAGCATGGGAAACATTCAGTACTTC.

The rearrangement joins TRBV10-3 to TRBJ2-7; tentatively, D is TRBD1 (5 bases). V lost 5 bases and J 5 bases, leaving 10 bases between the germline ends. CDR1 ENHRY and CDR2 SYGVKD come from the germline V gene. CDR3 size: 12 residues. The CDR3: CAISQGGDEQYF. The CDR3 DNA reads TGTGCCATCAGTCAGGGTGGCGACGAGCAGTACTTC.

V gene TRBV9 combines with J gene TRBJ2-2; unclear D gene. Germline-derived CDR1 and CDR2 are SGDLS and YYNGEE. V was trimmed by 3 bases and J by 0 bases, leaving 15 bases between them. CDR3 length: 17 residues. CDR3 DNA: TGTGCCAGCAGCGACAATCTCCTGTTCGCGAACACCGGGGAGCTGTTTTTT. Translated, it gives CASSDNLLFANTGELFF.

This clonotype was seen a few times. V is TRBV7-2 and J is TRBJ2-7; D is undetermined. Germline assignment: CDR1 SGHTA and CDR2 FQGNSA. The ends were cut back, 3 bases at V and 5 bases at J, with 8 bases in the middle. The CDR3 runs to 12 residues. DNA for the CDR3: TGTGCCAGCAGCTTCGCTTGGAACGAGCAGTACTTC. It is translated as CASSFAWNEQYF. The variable domain in full, with the rest retrieved from reference TRBV7-2 and TRBJ2-7, is GAGVSQSPSNKVTEKGKDVELRCDPISGHTALYWYRQSLGQGLEFLIYFQGNSAPDKSGLPSDRFSAERTGGSVSTLTIQRTQQEDSAVYLCASSFAWNEQYFGPGTRLTVT.